This T cell receptor (beta chain) was profiled in a study of T cells in Graves' hyperthyroidism and ophthalmopathy. In patients aged 18 to 65, hyperthyroidism was newly diagnosed, with duration under 2 months. The authors took PBMCs from 10 ml fresh peripheral blood. Findings and caveats of the study: Patients with ophthalmopathy were separated from those with stable hyperthyroidism by a 13 V-J model.

Using RNA transcripts as the source, TCR beta CDR3 regions were amplified. During a first-round RT-PCR of the TCR CDR3, the HTBI primer set was used. TCRdb reprocessed the multiplex PCR reads via MiXCR and lists one record per CDR3 protein. The sample contains 550,000 to 650,000 distinct CDR3 sequences, less than 15% of which appear only once. This clonotype was detected many times. What it recognizes is unknown. CDR1 and CDR2 (germline): DFQATT, SNEGSKA (reference sequence). This CDR3 is built from 14 residues. Trimming removed 0 bases at V and 5 bases at J, with 13 bases between. This TCR was sampled from a woman aged 40 to 55 with Graves' hyperthyroidism. Source material: blood. The chain employs TRBV20-1 and TRBJ2-5; D not certain. CDR3 amino acids: CSAREPELGETQYF. In nucleotides, the CDR3 is TGCAGTGCTAGAGAACCTGAATTGGGGGAGACCCAGTACTTC.